This T cell receptor (beta chain) was retrieved from a study of T cell changes during pregnancy in multiple sclerosis. Data came from immunoSEQ multiplex PCR; TCRdb stores just in-frame clones and leaves some out. The sample lists about 47,000 clones, 90% to 95% occurring once. The CDR3 loop spans 14 amino acids. Germline V gene lookup returns CDR1 LGHNA and CDR2 YNFKEQ. V trimming: 4 bases; J trimming: 0 bases; junction bases outside the gene matches: 3. This TCR was sampled from a female donor with multiple sclerosis, enrolled in a pregnancy study. The chain employs TRBV4-2 and TRBJ2-7; 7 bases line up with TRBD2. The sequenced sample was peripheral blood, obtained in the third trimester of pregnancy. CDR3 amino acids: CASSPSGISYEQYF. CDR3 nucleotide sequence: TGTGCCAGCAGCCCCAGCGGGATCTCCTACGAGCAGTACTTC.